These 12 T cell receptor beta chains came from one sample sequenced in a study of blood T cell repertoires in COVID-19. Data came from immunoSEQ multiplex PCR; TCRdb stores just in-frame clones and leaves some out. This table has about 430,000 clones, 88% appearing once. What was sequenced was PBMCs or T cells enriched from blood (not recorded which). The origin of the receptors is a woman aged 18-35 years who had been exposed to COVID-19.

V gene TRBV11-3 combines with J gene TRBJ2-3; 7 nucleotides align to TRBD2. Trimming took 1 base from V and 4 from J; bases not matched to a gene: 8. The V gene's germline CDR1 is SGHNT and CDR2 YENEEA. The CDR3 length is 16 residues. The CDR3 protein is CASSLGWRERADTQYF. CDR3 nucleotide sequence: TGTGCCAGCAGCTTAGGCTGGCGGGAGCGGGCAGATACGCAGTATTTT.

V is TRBV28 and J is TRBJ1-4; D perhaps matches TRBD1 (6 bases). The CDR3 length is 15 residues. CDR1 and CDR2 from the germline V gene are MDHEN and SYDVKM. V dropped 3 bases and J dropped 0 bases, with 8 bases sitting between them. The CDR3 loop reads CASSFRQATNEKLFF. DNA for the CDR3: TGTGCCAGCAGTTTCAGACAGGCAACTAATGAAAAACTGTTTTTT. Full variable domain (missing parts from reference TRBV28 and TRBJ1-4): DVKVTQSSRYLVKRTGEKVFLECVQDMDHENMFWYRQDPGLGLRLIYFSYDVKMKEKGDIPEGYSVSREKKERFSLILESASTNQTSMYLCASSFRQATNEKLFFGSGTQLSVL.

The chain couples TRBV11-2 to TRBJ2-7; a possible D gene is TRBD1 (6 bases). The CDR3 is made up of 16 amino acids. The germline V gene encodes CDR1 SGHAT and CDR2 FQNNGV. V shed 0 bases and J shed 3 bases, with 15 bases lying between them. The CDR3 sequence is CASSLEGTDSNYEQYF. CDR3 nucleotides: TGTGCCAGCAGCTTAGAAGGGACGGACAGCAACTACGAGCAGTACTTC.

V is TRBV5-6 and J is TRBJ2-1; 10 positions agree with TRBD2. V was pared by 3 bases and J by 4 bases, with 7 bases of the junction left unmatched. The CDR3 spans 16 residues. Germline assignment: CDR1 SGHDT and CDR2 YYEEEE. This CDR3 reads CASSSPSGSGYNEQFF. CDR3 nucleotides: TGTGCCAGCAGCTCCCCTAGCGGGAGCGGTTACAATGAGCAGTTCTTC.

J is TRBJ1-6 and V is TRBV7-2; D gene ambiguous. V was clipped by 2 bases and J by 10 bases, with 12 bases between them. The germline gives CDR1 SGHTA, CDR2 FQGNSA. CDR3 length: 14 amino acids. CDR3 bases: TGTGCCAGCAGCTTATTCGGAGGTCAGTCACCCCTCCACTTT. This gives the protein CASSLFGGQSPLHF.

This clone has only one observation. This rearrangement joins TRBV7-2 to TRBJ2-3; 8 bases map to TRBD2. The CDR3 has 15 residues. Germline assignment: CDR1 SGHTA and CDR2 FQGNSA. Germline trimming cut 5 bases from V and 3 bases from J; bases unmatched to any gene: 7. DNA of the CDR3: TGTGCCAGCAGCAGGACGGGGGGGCCAACAGATACGCAGTATTTT. Its protein product is CASSRTGGPTDTQYF.

The chain uses TRBV18 and TRBJ2-3; no reliable D call. Trimming removed 2 bases at V and 4 bases at J, with 10 bases between. Germline loops: CDR1 KGHSH, CDR2 LQKENI. The CDR3 runs 14 residues. CDR3 amino acids: CASSPRAPPDTQYF. For the CDR3, the DNA is TGTGCCAGCTCACCAAGAGCTCCCCCAGATACGCAGTATTTT.

The chain links TRBV7-9 to TRBJ1-4; D unclear. Germline CDR1 reads SEHNR; CDR2 reads FQNEAQ (reference sequence). Between the trimmed V and J ends, which lost 5 bases and 0 bases, there was a span of 7 bases. The CDR3 is 14 residues long. This chain's CDR3 is CASSTDPTNEKLFF. As DNA, the CDR3 is TGTGCCAGCAGCACAGATCCAACTAATGAAAAACTGTTTTTT. Using reference TRBV7-9 and TRBJ1-4 for the parts outside the CDR3, the full variable domain is DTGVSQNPRHKITKRGQNVTFRCDPISEHNRLYWYRQTLGQGPEFLTYFQNEAQLEKSRLLSDRFSAERPKGSFSTLEIQRTEQGDSAMYLCASSTDPTNEKLFFGSGTQLSVL.

The genes are TRBV6-4 and TRBJ1-5; D is undetermined. The CDR3 extends over 13 amino acids. Germline CDR1 and CDR2: MRHNA and SNTAGT. Trimming stripped 5 bases from V and 6 bases from J, with 11 bases between. The CDR3 DNA reads TGTGCCAGCAGTTTCGCCCCTAGTCAGCCCCAGCATTTT. It specifies CASSFAPSQPQHF.

This rearrangement joins TRBV30 to TRBJ1-3; D is possibly TRBD1 (6 bases). This CDR3 contains 16 residues. Germline V gene data show CDR1 as GTSNPN and CDR2 as SVGIG (reference sequence). The ends were cut back, 3 bases at V and 0 bases at J, with 15 bases in the middle. This CDR3 is CAWRPDRSFSGNTIYF. In DNA form, the CDR3 reads TGTGCCTGGAGGCCCGACAGGTCCTTCTCTGGAAACACCATATATTTT.

This clone came up a few times. J is TRBJ1-2 and V is TRBV5-1; 9 bases map to TRBD1. Germline lookup yields CDR1 SGHRS and CDR2 YFSETQ. V trimming: 0 bases; J trimming: 7 bases; junction bases outside the gene matches: 7. CDR3 length: 15 amino acids. CDR3 sequence: CASSLGQGVRGGYTF. The CDR3 nucleotides are TGCGCCAGCAGCTTGGGACAGGGGGTGAGAGGTGGCTACACCTTC.

The chain links TRBV5-5 to TRBJ2-7; 9 bases agree with TRBD2. The germline V gene encodes CDR1 SGHKS and CDR2 YYEKEE (reference sequence). V shed 1 base, J shed 2 bases, and the junction held 4 bases outside the gene matches. This CDR3 has 15 amino acids. The CDR3 spells CASSLQAGGPYEQYF. As DNA, the CDR3 is TGTGCCAGCAGCTTGCAAGCGGGGGGTCCCTACGAGCAGTACTTC.